This T cell receptor beta chain was captured in a study of T cells in Graves' hyperthyroidism and ophthalmopathy. On the study more broadly: Before any treatment, at initial diagnosis, peripheral blood was collected.

CDR1 and CDR2 (germline): MDHEN, SYDVKM. The CDR3 spans 14 residues. V was clipped by 5 bases and J by 5 bases, with 13 bases between them. It was RNA transcripts that yielded the amplified TCR beta CDR3 regions. First-round RT-PCR with HTBI primers amplified the TCR CDR3 region. Each CDR3 protein gets one entry after TCRdb re-called the multiplex PCR reads with MiXCR. There are under 800,000 distinct CDR3 sequences in the sample; approximately 15% occur only once, and roughly 10% lies in the top ten. This clonotype was recorded a few times. Sequenced input: blood. The rearrangement links TRBV28 to TRBJ1-5; D unclear. This TCR came from a young woman with Graves' hyperthyroidism. The chain's CDR3 is CASSAPSGHQPQHF. In DNA, the CDR3 is TGTGCCAGCAGTGCCCCCTCAGGTCATCAGCCCCAGCATTTT.